This record looks at one T cell receptor (beta chain) sequence and its context. This clone's antigen is unknown. No per-base quality is available; no much larger clone lies one base away. The record originates from a study of blood T cell repertoires in COVID-19 (dated by TCRdb to 2019 to 2021). The study in broad terms: Samples covering the acute and convalescent phases of COVID-19 were provided by collaborators in the United States, Italy and Spain. The prospective study material was composed of cDNA or gDNA derived from T cells, B-cell-depleted T cells, or PBMCs. The dataset comprised deeply sampled blood TCRbeta repertoires from subjects exposed to, actively infected with, or recovered from COVID-19. The repertoires were released in a freely available public database meant as a resource for research on the immune response to SARS-CoV-2. The samples were drawn from the first 160 participants of the ongoing ImmuneRACE study and from about 1,200 subjects provided by 6 global collaborators. Sample metadata almost always included a de-identified subject ID, COVID-19 status, age in years and sex. Where available, HLA class I and class II types were obtained from metadata supplied by the sample provider rather than from assay-based typing.

The CDR1 and CDR2 encoded by the germline V gene are MNHNS and SASEGT. Unmatched junction bases come to 4, with V trimmed by 4 bases and J by 0 bases. Reading from cysteine to phenylalanine, the CDR3 counts 16 amino acids. Only CDR3 DNA remains: 48 bases, in frame from the first base. The immunoSEQ Assay, a bias-controlled multiplex PCR, was used to amplify TCRbeta CDR3 regions from genomic DNA. Under the source paper's analysis protocol: The number of nucleated cells in each sample was estimated by amplification of reference gene primers within the assay. Sequence reads were collapsed and filtered to measure the absolute abundance of every unique TCRbeta CDR3 rearrangement. For each sample, productive Simpson clonality was calculated by taking the square root of Simpson's diversity index across productive rearrangements. TCRdb limited this immuneACCESS table to in-frame rearrangements with V and J called. A share of clones is missing; checked studies link under half to unresolved V genes, and the rest is unexplained. Clonal size and the V and J genes are those of that table, whereas D and trimming came from the DNA. In all, the sample holds approximately 500,000 clones, and roughly 90% of those were seen once. Less than 2% of the sample lies in the top ten.

Broader findings and caveats from the paper: How much clinical and demographic metadata was included differed by source and by participant, and the metadata was provided uncurated.

Participants in the prospective study were aged about 18 to 89 years, lived in about two dozen United States geographic areas, and enrolled through a virtual design. In the prospective study, participants were assigned to cohorts based on the clinical history participants reported in a screening survey and a study questionnaire. Recovered participants in ImmuneRACE Cohort 3 were defined as having two consecutive negative NP/OP PCR tests, clearance from a healthcare professional, or resolution of symptoms. In the prospective study, mobile phlebotomists collected whole blood, serum and a nasopharyngeal or oropharyngeal swab from each participant. Over a roughly two-month period, participants in the prospective study had the option of providing additional blood draws and questionnaires. Prospective study blood samples were shipped either frozen or at room temperature before DNA extraction.

The sequenced sample was PBMCs or T cells enriched from blood (not recorded which). The chain was built from TRBV6-1 and TRBJ2-2, with 8 middle bases fitting TRBD2. The receptor was isolated from a woman between 35 and 50 years old who had recovered from COVID-19. In nucleotide form, the sequence is TGTGCCAGCAGTGGGGGACTAGTATCGAACACCGGGGAGCTGTTTTTT. Its coded protein is CASSGGLVSNTGELFF.